The 20 T cell receptor beta chains below all came from one sample that was sequenced in a study of regulatory T cells in long-lasting Graves disease. With iRepertoire HTBI primers and Arm-PCR of CDR3 regions, TCR beta libraries were built. TCRdb reanalysed the multiplex PCR reads using MiXCR and keeps one entry per CDR3 protein. The table lists roughly 520,000 distinct CDR3 sequences, around 13% of them singletons. Noted time point: newly diagnosed GD, antithyroid drugs for less than 3 months. TCR sequences were obtained from RNA taken from PBMCs. These data were also filed under a second study, of T cells in Graves' hyperthyroidism and ophthalmopathy.

Material: peripheral blood mononuclear cells (PBMCs), obtained at new diagnosis, from a patient treated with antithyroid drugs. These TCRs come from a woman between 25 and 40 years old with Graves disease.

Many counts were recorded for this clonotype. This chain joins TRBV7-9 and TRBJ2-1; TRBD2 agrees at 8 bases. The CDR3 runs to 16 residues. Germline-derived CDR1 and CDR2 are SEHNR and FQNEAQ (reference sequence). Losses at the gene ends were 5 bases for V and 7 bases for J; bases not matched to a gene: 13. CDR3 sequence reads: CASSPPGLVKGNEQFF. CDR3 sequence (DNA): TGTGCCAGCAGCCCGCCGGGACTAGTAAAGGGTAATGAGCAGTTCTTC.

This clonotype has just a few counts. The DNA of the CDR3 is TGCGCCAGCAGCCAAGTACTGAGTTCTACTTACGAGCAGTACTTC. Amino acid sequence: CASSQVLSSTYEQYF. The gene calls are TRBV4-3 and TRBJ2-7; D remains unclear. The V gene's germline CDR1 is LGHNA and CDR2 YSLEER. The CDR3 is made up of 15 amino acids. V was clipped by 1 base and J by 4 bases, with 14 bases between them.

This clonotype occurred a few times. The chain combines TRBV29-1 with TRBJ1-2; D might be TRBD1 (5 bases). Germline V CDR1 and CDR2: SQVTM, ANQGSEA. V was cut by 1 base and J by 8 bases, with 11 bases left in between. The CDR3 sequence is 12 residues long. DNA for the CDR3: TGCAGCGTTGAAGTGGGGGGGGGAGGCTACACCTTC. It translates to CSVEVGGGGYTF.

Only a few counts were recorded for this clonotype. V usage is TRBV7-9 and J usage is TRBJ1-1; no firm D call. V gave up 5 bases and J gave up 4 bases, with 14 bases separating them. CDR3 length equals 14 residues. Germline V gene sequence: CDR1 SEHNR, CDR2 FQNEAQ (reference sequence). The chain's CDR3 is CASSPQGYSTEAFF. The CDR3 DNA follows: TGTGCCAGCAGCCCACAAGGCTATAGCACTGAAGCTTTCTTT.

This clonotype was seen a few times. The chain is built from TRBV20-1 and TRBJ2-7; 13 nucleotides line up with TRBD2. With V trimmed by 2 bases and J by 7 bases, 11 bases remained unmatched. The length of the CDR3 is 16 residues. Germline lookup yields CDR1 DFQATT and CDR2 SNEGSKA (reference sequence). CDR3 residues: CSARNQGTSGRGEQYF. The CDR3 DNA follows: TGCAGTGCTAGAAACCAGGGAACTAGCGGGAGGGGTGAGCAGTACTTC.

There are many counts of this clonotype. J is TRBJ2-1 and V is TRBV29-1, with D possibly being TRBD1 or TRBD2 (5 bases each). Between the trimmed V and J ends, which lost 0 bases and 0 bases, there was a span of 12 bases. The germline V gene has CDR1 SQVTM and CDR2 ANQGSEA. CDR3 length: 16 amino acids. CDR3 bases: TGCAGCGTTGAAGAACGGGACGGGGTCTCCTACAATGAGCAGTTCTTC. It is translated as CSVEERDGVSYNEQFF.

This clonotype showed up many times. V and J are TRBV20-1 and TRBJ2-3; TRBD1 might be the D (7 bases). This CDR3 has 15 amino acids. The germline CDR1 and CDR2 sequences are DFQATT and SNEGSKA (reference sequence). The V gene lost 6 bases and the J gene lost 4 bases, with 20 bases spanning the gap. Written as DNA, the CDR3 is TGCAGTGCCGTTTCTTTCGGAGGGGGCCCAGATACGCAGTATTTT. Amino acids: CSAVSFGGGPDTQYF.

The gene calls are TRBV19 and TRBJ1-1; D might be TRBD1 (5 bases). The ends were cut back, 1 base at V and 12 bases at J, with 12 bases in the middle. The CDR3 runs 12 residues. The germline CDR1 and CDR2 sequences are LNHDA and SQIVND (reference sequence). CDR3 sequence: CASSIVAGRTFF. CDR3 DNA sequence: TGTGCCAGTAGTATAGTAGCAGGGAGAACTTTCTTT.

The rearrangement joins TRBV7-9 to TRBJ2-1; tentative D call: TRBD2 (6 bases). Germline assignment: CDR1 SEHNR and CDR2 FQNEAQ (reference sequence). This CDR3 spans 14 amino acids. Deletions cut 5 bases from V and 7 bases from J, with 15 bases between. CDR3 nucleotides: TGTGCCAGCAGCCCGAGCGGGCCGCTAAATGAGCAGTTCTTC. Protein sequence: CASSPSGPLNEQFF. Filled out from reference TRBV7-9 and TRBJ2-1, the complete variable domain reads DTGVSQNPRHKITKRGQNVTFRCDPISEHNRLYWYRQTLGQGPEFLTYFQNEAQLEKSRLLSDRFSAERPKGSFSTLEIQRTEQGDSAMYLCASSPSGPLNEQFFGPGTRLTVL.

Ten or more counts support this clonotype. The rearrangement uses TRBV28 and TRBJ2-7, with TRBD1 identical over 10 bases. V trimming: 6 bases; J trimming: 1 base; junction bases outside the gene matches: 6. The CDR3 is made up of 15 amino acids. CDR1 MDHEN and CDR2 SYDVKM come from the germline V gene. This CDR3 is CASSRAGQGSYEQYF. DNA for the CDR3: TGTGCCAGCAGCCGCGCGGGACAGGGGTCCTACGAGCAGTACTTC.

This clonotype was seen many times. Here the CDR3 DNA reads TGTGCCAGCAGTTACGGCCGGGACTACACAGATACGCAGTATTTT. It translates to CASSYGRDYTDTQYF. The rearrangement links TRBV6-5 to TRBJ2-3; TRBD2 agrees at 7 bases. V dropped 2 bases and J dropped 2; count of bases not matched to a gene: 4. There are 15 residues in the CDR3. CDR1 is MNHEY, CDR2 SVGAGI, per germline.

The V and J genes are TRBV18 and TRBJ2-7, with D perhaps TRBD2 (5 bases). The germline V gene has CDR1 KGHSH and CDR2 LQKENI. CDR3 size: 16 residues. V lost 3 bases and J lost 0, with 15 bases in between. Here the CDR3 DNA reads TGTGCCAGCTCACCCCCGGGATTTCGATCCTCCTACGAGCAGTACTTC. Protein sequence: CASSPPGFRSSYEQYF.

This clonotype was observed a handful of times. This rearrangement joins TRBV3-2 to TRBJ2-1; the table assigns TRBD2, which was not confirmed against the DNA. TRBV3-2 is a known pseudogene. There are 17 residues in the CDR3. Here the CDR3 reads CASSQEVGLAGVGEQFF. The CDR3 DNA follows: TGTGCCAGCAGCCAAGAGGTGGGACTAGCGGGAGTAGGTGAGCAGTTCTTC.

V usage is TRBV6-2 or TRBV6-3 and J usage is TRBJ1-5, with D maybe TRBD1 (6 bases). CDR1 is MNHEY and CDR2 is SVGEGT in the germline V gene. V dropped 2 bases and J dropped 7 bases, with 21 bases sitting between them. The CDR3 sequence is 17 residues long. The CDR3: CASSYGTWGQSEQPQHF. The CDR3 DNA reads TGTGCCAGCAGTTACGGGACATGGGGGCAGAGCGAACAGCCCCAGCATTTT.

This clonotype has a count of ten or more. V usage is TRBV20-1 and J usage is TRBJ1-1; no firm D call. The germline V gene encodes CDR1 DFQATT and CDR2 SNEGSKA (reference sequence). This CDR3 has 13 residues. V lost 7 bases and J lost 0, with 12 bases in between. CDR3 amino acids: CSVGRRVNTEAFF. CDR3 in DNA: TGCAGTGTAGGGAGAAGAGTGAACACTGAAGCTTTCTTT.

This clonotype was recorded at least ten times. The chain is built from TRBV15 and TRBJ1-1; D is undetermined. V dropped 5 bases and J dropped 5 bases, with 15 bases sitting between them. The CDR3 totals 14 residues. CDR1 and CDR2 from the germline V gene are LNHNV and YYDKDF (reference sequence). CDR3 protein: CATSSKMGWTEAFF. The CDR3 DNA follows: TGTGCCACCAGCTCTAAAATGGGATGGACTGAAGCTTTCTTT. The whole variable domain, remainder taken from reference TRBV15 and TRBJ1-1, is DAMVIQNPRYQVTQFGKPVTLSCSQTLNHNVMYWYQQKSSQAPKLLFHYYDKDFNNEADTPDNFQSRRPNTSFCFLDIRSPGLGDTAMYLCATSSKMGWTEAFFGQGTRLTVV.

The chain has TRBV20-1 and TRBJ1-2; 7 bases match TRBD1. Germline values: CDR1 DFQATT, CDR2 SNEGSKA (reference sequence). The CDR3 is 9 amino acids. CDR3: CSTGQFYTF. The CDR3 DNA reads TGCAGCACGGGACAGTTCTACACCTTC.

This clonotype was seen more than once but under ten times. The chain recombines TRBV28 with TRBJ2-2; TRBD1 matches 8 bases. The CDR3 extends over 15 amino acids. The ends lost 3 bases at V and 4 bases at J; junction bases unmatched: 4. The V gene's germline CDR1 is MDHEN and CDR2 SYDVKM. The CDR3, as DNA: TGTGCCAGCAGTTTGTACACAGGGGGCACCGGGGAGCTGTTTTTT. Its protein product is CASSLYTGGTGELFF.

This clonotype has a count of ten or more. V usage is TRBV10-3 and J usage is TRBJ2-5; possible D gene TRBD1, 6 bases. The CDR3 length is 12 residues. The germline CDR1 and CDR2 sequences are ENHRY and SYGVKD. Trimming stripped 6 bases from V and 2 bases from J, with 7 bases between. The CDR3 DNA sequence: TGTGCCATCAGAGGACAGCAAGAGACCCAGTACTTC. The encoded protein is CAIRGQQETQYF.

The chain employs TRBV25-1 and TRBJ2-7, with D possibly TRBD1 on 6 matching bases. The CDR3 length is 15 residues. Trimming stripped 2 bases from V and 1 base from J, with 12 bases between. The germline V gene encodes CDR1 MGHDK and CDR2 SYGVNS. The CDR3 here is CASSENRVGSYEQYF. The CDR3 DNA sequence: TGTGCCAGCAGTGAAAACAGGGTCGGGTCCTACGAGCAGTACTTC.